This TCR beta chain comes out of a study of cytomegalovirus exposure and HLA in healthy donors. The CDR3 extends over 13 amino acids. The germline CDR1 and CDR2 sequences are SGHDT and YYEEEE. Trimming at V came to 9 bases and at J to 1 base, leaving 2 bases not matched to a gene. The PCR contained 60 Vbeta and 13 Jbeta primers. Clones were read by immunoSEQ multiplex PCR, and TCRdb kept only the in-frame ones, dropping some. Of 150,000 to 200,000 clones in the sample, 75% to 90% were seen once. The sequencing input was PBMCs. This receptor was obtained from a man aged 35 to 55 in good health and CMV-seropositive. This sequence joins TRBV5-6 and TRBJ2-2, with 8 bases aligning to TRBD1. CDR3 region: CATGTGNTGELFF. The DNA for the CDR3 is TGTGCCACGGGGACAGGGAACACCGGGGAGCTGTTTTTT.